This T cell receptor (beta chain) was obtained from a study of blood T cell repertoires in COVID-19. Study-level information: Sites in the United States, Italy and Spain provided acute and convalescent COVID-19 samples. The cDNA or gDNA used as material had been derived from T cells, B-cell-depleted T cells, or PBMCs.

Measured with immunoSEQ multiplex PCR; TCRdb has only the in-frame clones, and not every one. The sample consists of approximately 97,000 clones, about 84% of them appearing once. Per germline, CDR1 SNHLY and CDR2 FYNNEI. V was clipped by 3 bases and J by 3 bases; unmatched bases: 5. The CDR3 has 16 residues. The sample was peripheral blood. The sequence came from a man between 60 and 70 years old with acute or convalescent COVID-19. V and J are TRBV2 and TRBJ1-6, with TRBD1 matching over 7 bases. The CDR3 coding sequence is TGTGCCAGCAGTGAGGCAGGGGGTGTCTATAATTCACCCCTCCACTTT. Translating it yields CASSEAGGVYNSPLHF.